Presented here are 5 T cell receptor beta chains from one specimen sequenced in a study of cytomegalovirus exposure and HLA in healthy donors. The PCR had 60 Vbeta and 13 Jbeta primers. Sequencing was performed with immunoSEQ multiplex PCR; in TCRdb, only in-frame clones are kept and a portion is missing. The profile shows roughly 49,000 clones, over 60% of them singletons. The material sequenced was PBMCs. The source of these receptors is a woman between 35 and 50 years old in good health and CMV-seropositive.

The chain uses TRBV25-1 and TRBJ2-5; a weak D match, TRBD1 (5 bases). Germline V lookup: CDR1 MGHDK, CDR2 SYGVNS. The CDR3 consists of 15 residues. Between the trimmed V and J ends, which lost 2 bases and 5 bases, there was a span of 15 bases. The CDR3 protein is CASSEPSKGVETQYF. As DNA, the CDR3 is TGTGCCAGCAGTGAACCCTCTAAAGGGGTTGAGACCCAGTACTTC.

This clone has only one observation. The gene calls are TRBV27 and TRBJ2-7; D call uncertain. CDR1 MNHEY and CDR2 SMNVEV come from the germline V gene (reference sequence). Trimming took off 4 bases at V and 7 bases at J, with 17 bases between the two ends. This CDR3 spans 14 amino acids. CDR3: CASSSPFQAEEQYF. The CDR3 coding sequence is TGTGCCAGCAGTTCACCTTTTCAGGCTGAAGAGCAGTACTTC.

For this clone: Here the CDR3 omits its conserved ending phenylalanine or tryptophan, so a read error is the likely source. The gene calls are TRBV6-5 and TRBJ1-5; TRBD1 agrees at 7 bases. There are 13 residues in the CDR3. Germline CDR1 is MNHEY and CDR2 is SVGAGI. V lost 6 bases, J lost 7 bases, and 6 bases stayed unmatched. The CDR3 region is CASSQDREQPQHV. The CDR3 DNA reads TGTGCCAGCAGCCAAGACAGGGAACAGCCCCAGCATGTT.

This clone has only one observation. The chain combines TRBV19 with TRBJ1-6; D possibly corresponds to TRBD1 (5 bases). V lost 5 bases to trimming and J lost 14 bases, with 22 bases between them. Per germline, CDR1 LNHDA and CDR2 SQIVND (reference sequence). There are 15 residues in the CDR3. The chain's CDR3 is CASSDDRSLPFTLHF. The CDR3 DNA reads as TGTGCCAGTAGTGACGACAGATCCCTCCCTTTTACCCTCCACTTT.

The rearrangement links TRBV5-1 to TRBJ2-5; TRBD1 aligns across 10 bases. Looked up from germline, CDR1 is SGHRS and CDR2 is YFSETQ. J gave up 6 bases and V 6 bases, and 5 bases lay outside the gene matches. CDR3 length equals 13 residues. Here the CDR3 reads CASTTGGGKTQYF. The CDR3 DNA sequence: TGCGCCAGCACGACAGGGGGCGGAAAGACCCAGTACTTC.